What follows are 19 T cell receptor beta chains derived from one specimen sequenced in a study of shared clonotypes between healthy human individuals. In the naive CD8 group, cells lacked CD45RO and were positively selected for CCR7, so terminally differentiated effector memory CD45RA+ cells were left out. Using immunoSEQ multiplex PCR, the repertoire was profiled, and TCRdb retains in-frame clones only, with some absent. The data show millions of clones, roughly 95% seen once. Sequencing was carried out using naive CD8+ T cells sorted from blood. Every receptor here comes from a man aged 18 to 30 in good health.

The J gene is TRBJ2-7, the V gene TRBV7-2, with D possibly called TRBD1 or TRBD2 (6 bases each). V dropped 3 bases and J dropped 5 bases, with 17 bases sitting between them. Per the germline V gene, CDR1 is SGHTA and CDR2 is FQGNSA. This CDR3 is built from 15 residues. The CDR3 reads CASSFAGPPGDEQYF. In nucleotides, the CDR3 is TGTGCCAGCAGCTTTGCGGGGCCTCCAGGGGACGAGCAGTACTTC.

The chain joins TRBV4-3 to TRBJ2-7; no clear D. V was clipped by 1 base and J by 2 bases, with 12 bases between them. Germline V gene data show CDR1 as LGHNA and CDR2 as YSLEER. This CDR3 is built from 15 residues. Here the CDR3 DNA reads TGCGCCAGCAGCCAAGGGCGATCCGCCACCTACGAGCAGTACTTC. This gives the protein CASSQGRSATYEQYF.

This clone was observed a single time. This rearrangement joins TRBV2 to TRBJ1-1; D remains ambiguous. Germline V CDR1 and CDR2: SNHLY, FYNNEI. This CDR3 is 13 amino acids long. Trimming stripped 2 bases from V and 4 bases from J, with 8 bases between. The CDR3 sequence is CASSEMRGTEAFF. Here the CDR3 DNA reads TGTGCCAGCAGTGAAATGCGGGGCACTGAAGCTTTCTTT.

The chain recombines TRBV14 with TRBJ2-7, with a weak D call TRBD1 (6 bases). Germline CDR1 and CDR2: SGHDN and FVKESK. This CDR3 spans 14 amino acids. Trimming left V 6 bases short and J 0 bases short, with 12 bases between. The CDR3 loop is CASRQGSSSYEQYF. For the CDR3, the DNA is TGTGCCAGCAGACAGGGATCAAGCTCCTACGAGCAGTACTTC. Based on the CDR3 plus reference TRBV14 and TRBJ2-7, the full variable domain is EAGVTQFPSHSVIEKGQTVTLRCDPISGHDNLYWYRRVMGKEIKFLLHFVKESKQDESGMPNNRFLAERTGGTYSTLKVQPAELEDSGVYFCASRQGSSSYEQYFGPGTRLTVT.

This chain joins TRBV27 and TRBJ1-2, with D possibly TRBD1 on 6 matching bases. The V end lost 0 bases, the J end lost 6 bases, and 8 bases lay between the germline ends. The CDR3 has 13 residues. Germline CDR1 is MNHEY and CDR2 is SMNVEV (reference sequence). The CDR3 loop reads CASSLSAGDGYTF. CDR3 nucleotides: TGTGCCAGCAGTTTATCGGCAGGGGATGGCTACACCTTC.

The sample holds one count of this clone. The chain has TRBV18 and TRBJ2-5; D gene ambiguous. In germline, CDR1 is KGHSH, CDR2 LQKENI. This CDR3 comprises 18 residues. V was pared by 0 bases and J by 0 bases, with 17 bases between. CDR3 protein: CASSPPETQPAYQETQYF. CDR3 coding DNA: TGTGCCAGCTCACCACCGGAGACACAACCCGCCTACCAAGAGACCCAGTACTTC.

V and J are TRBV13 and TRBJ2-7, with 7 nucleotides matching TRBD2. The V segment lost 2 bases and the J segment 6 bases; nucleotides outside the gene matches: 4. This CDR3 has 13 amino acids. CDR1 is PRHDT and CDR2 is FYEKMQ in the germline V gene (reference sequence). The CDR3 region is CASSLTGGGEQYF. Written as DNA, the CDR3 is TGTGCCAGCAGCTTAACGGGAGGTGGCGAGCAGTACTTC.

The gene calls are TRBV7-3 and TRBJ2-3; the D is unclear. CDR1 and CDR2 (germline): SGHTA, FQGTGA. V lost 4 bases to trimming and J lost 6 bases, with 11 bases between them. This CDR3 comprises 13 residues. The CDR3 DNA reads TGTGCCAGCAGCTCACCTCTACTGGATACGCAGTATTTT. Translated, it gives CASSSPLLDTQYF.

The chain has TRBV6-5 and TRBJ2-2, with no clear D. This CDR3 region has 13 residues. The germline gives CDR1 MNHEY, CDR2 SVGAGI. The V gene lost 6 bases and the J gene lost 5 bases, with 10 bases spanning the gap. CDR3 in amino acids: CASRQHETGELFF. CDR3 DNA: TGTGCCAGCAGACAGCACGAAACCGGGGAGCTGTTTTTT.

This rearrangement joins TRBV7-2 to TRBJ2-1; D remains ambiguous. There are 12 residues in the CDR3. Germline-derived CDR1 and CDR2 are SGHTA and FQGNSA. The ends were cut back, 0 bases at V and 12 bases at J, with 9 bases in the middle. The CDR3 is CASSLASFMQFF. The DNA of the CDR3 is TGTGCCAGCAGCTTAGCTAGTTTTATGCAGTTCTTC. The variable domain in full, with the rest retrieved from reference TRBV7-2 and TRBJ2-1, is GAGVSQSPSNKVTEKGKDVELRCDPISGHTALYWYRQSLGQGLEFLIYFQGNSAPDKSGLPSDRFSAERTGGSVSTLTIQRTQQEDSAVYLCASSLASFMQFFGPGTRLTVL.

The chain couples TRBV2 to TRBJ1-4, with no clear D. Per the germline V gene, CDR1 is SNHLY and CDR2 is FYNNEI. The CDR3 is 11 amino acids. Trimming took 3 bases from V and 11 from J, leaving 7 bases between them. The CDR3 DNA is TGTGCCAGCAGTGACGAGAGTAAACTGTTTTTT. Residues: CASSDESKLFF.

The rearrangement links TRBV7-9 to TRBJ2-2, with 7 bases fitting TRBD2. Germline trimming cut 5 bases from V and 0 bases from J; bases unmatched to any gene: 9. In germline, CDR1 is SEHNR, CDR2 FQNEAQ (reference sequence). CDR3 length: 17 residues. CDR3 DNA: TGTGCCAGCAGCCCCCCCTTGGGAGGGCCGAACACCGGGGAGCTGTTTTTT. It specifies CASSPPLGGPNTGELFF.

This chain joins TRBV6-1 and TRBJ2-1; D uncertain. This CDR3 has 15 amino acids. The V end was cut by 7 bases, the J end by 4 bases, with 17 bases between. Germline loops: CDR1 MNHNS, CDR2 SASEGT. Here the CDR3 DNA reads TGTGCCAGCACCCTCGATACGGAGCCTTACAATGAGCAGTTCTTC. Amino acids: CASTLDTEPYNEQFF.

The DNA of the CDR3 is TGTGCCAGCAGTCTGGGGCGGGAGCCGCACGAGCAGTACTTC. It encodes CASSLGREPHEQYF. The chain recombines TRBV5-4 with TRBJ2-7, with 7 positions matching TRBD2. V lost 5 bases, J lost 5 bases, and 10 bases stayed unmatched. CDR1 is SGHNT, CDR2 YYREEE, per germline (reference sequence). This CDR3 region has 14 residues.

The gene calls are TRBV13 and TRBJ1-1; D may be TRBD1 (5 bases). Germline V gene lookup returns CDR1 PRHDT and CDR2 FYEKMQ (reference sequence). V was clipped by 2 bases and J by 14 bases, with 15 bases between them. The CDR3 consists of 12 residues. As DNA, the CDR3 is TGTGCCAGCAGCTTAAAATGGGACGAACGGTTCTTT. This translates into CASSLKWDERFF.

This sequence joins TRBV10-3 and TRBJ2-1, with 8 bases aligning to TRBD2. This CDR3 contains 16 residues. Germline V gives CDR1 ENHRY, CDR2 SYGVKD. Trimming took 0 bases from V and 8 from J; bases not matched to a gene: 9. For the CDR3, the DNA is TGTGCCATCAGTGAGTCGACAGCGGGAGTCATCGATGAGCAGTTCTTC. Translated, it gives CAISESTAGVIDEQFF.

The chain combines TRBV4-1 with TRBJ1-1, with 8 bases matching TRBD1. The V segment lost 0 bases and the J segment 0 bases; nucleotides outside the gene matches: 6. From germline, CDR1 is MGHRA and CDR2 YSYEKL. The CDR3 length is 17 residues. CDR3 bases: TGCGCCAGCAGCCAAGAACAGGGGGGGTTCATGAACACTGAAGCTTTCTTT. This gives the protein CASSQEQGGFMNTEAFF.

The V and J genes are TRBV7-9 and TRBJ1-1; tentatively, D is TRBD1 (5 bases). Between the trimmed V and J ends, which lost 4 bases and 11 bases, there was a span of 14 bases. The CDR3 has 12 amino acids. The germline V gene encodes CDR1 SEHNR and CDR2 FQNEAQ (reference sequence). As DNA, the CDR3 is TGTGCCAGCAGCTCAGGGAACGAGACCGCTTTCTTT. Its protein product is CASSSGNETAFF. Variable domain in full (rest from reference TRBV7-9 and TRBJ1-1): DTGVSQNPRHKITKRGQNVTFRCDPISEHNRLYWYRQTLGQGPEFLTYFQNEAQLEKSRLLSDRFSAERPKGSFSTLEIQRTEQGDSAMYLCASSSGNETAFFGQGTRLTVV.

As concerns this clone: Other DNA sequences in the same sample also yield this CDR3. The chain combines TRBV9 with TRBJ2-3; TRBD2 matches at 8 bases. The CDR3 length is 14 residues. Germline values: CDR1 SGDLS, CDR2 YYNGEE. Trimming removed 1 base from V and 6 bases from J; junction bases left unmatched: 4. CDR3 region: CASSVFGGADTQYF. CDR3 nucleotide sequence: TGTGCCAGCAGCGTATTCGGGGGGGCCGATACGCAGTATTTT.